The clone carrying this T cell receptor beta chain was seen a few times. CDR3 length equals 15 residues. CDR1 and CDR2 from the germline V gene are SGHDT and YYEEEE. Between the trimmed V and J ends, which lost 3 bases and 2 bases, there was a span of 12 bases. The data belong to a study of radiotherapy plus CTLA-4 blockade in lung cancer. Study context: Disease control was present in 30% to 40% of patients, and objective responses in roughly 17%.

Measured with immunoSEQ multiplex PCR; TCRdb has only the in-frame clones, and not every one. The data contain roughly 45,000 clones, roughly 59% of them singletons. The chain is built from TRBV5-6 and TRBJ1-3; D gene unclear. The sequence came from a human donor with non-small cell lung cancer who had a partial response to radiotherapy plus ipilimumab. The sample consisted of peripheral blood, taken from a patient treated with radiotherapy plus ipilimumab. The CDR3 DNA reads TGTGCCAGCAGCTCTGGAGGAAGTGCTGGAAACACCATATATTTT. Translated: CASSSGGSAGNTIYF.